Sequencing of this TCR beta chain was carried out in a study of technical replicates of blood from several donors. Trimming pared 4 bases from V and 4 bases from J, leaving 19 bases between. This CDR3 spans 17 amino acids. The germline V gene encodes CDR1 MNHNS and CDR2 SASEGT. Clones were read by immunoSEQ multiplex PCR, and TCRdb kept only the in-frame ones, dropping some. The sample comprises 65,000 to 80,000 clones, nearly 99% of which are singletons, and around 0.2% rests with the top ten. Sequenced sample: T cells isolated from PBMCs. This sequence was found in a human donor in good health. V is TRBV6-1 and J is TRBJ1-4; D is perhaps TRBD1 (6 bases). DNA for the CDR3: TGTGCCAGCAGTGGTGAGGACAGAAGACTTAGTAATGAAAAACTGTTTTTT. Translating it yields CASSGEDRRLSNEKLFF.